Sequencing of this TCR beta chain was carried out in a study of blood T cells in healthy people across ages. Study information: Through template switching, about one barcoded beta molecule was captured per two T cells, as measured in model experiments. Study findings and constraints: Not knowing donor CMV status may have confounded expanded clonotype changes.

About this clonotype: The antigen is not known.

Extracted total RNA amounted to at least 5.5 micrograms for each sample. Together with a sample-barcoded 5' primer, a J-beta primer mix was included in a second PCR lasting about 7 to 11 cycles. TCRdb reanalysed the 5' RACE reads using MiXCR and keeps one entry per CDR3 protein. The sample holds roughly 930,000 distinct CDR3 sequences; roughly 52% are singletons and the top ten take about an eighth. Material for sequencing was blood. The source of this sequence is a man younger than 40 in good health.

CDR3 sequence reads: CSARDPGRGLSNQPQHF. CDR3 bases: TGCAGTGCTAGAGACCCGGGGAGGGGGCTGAGCAATCAGCCCCAGCATTTT. The chain recombines TRBV20-1 with TRBJ1-5; 7 bases are a match to TRBD1. Germline-derived CDR1 and CDR2 are DFQATT and SNEGSKA (reference sequence). This CDR3 spans 17 amino acids. V gave up 0 bases and J gave up 1 base; unmatched junction bases: 9.